This is a list of T cell receptor beta chains from one sample in a study of blood T cells in healthy people across ages. TCRdb passed the 5' RACE reads through MiXCR, listing each CDR3 protein once. Counted here are about 840,000 distinct CDR3 sequences, about 27% occurring once; the ten biggest clones make up approximately 10%. The data were also submitted as part of a second study, on T cells of mothers and their children.

The sequenced material came from blood. Receptor source: a woman aged 40 to 55 in good health. Each CDR3 is given with its conserved first and last residue. Each record gives: V gene, D gene, clone size, J gene, CDR3 protein, CDR3 DNA. The D gene is left open where the match is weak. Rows may omit the clone size; those that give it use once, few, many or a size class.

TRBV20-1	TRBD1	many	TRBJ2-7	CSASSRDRGREQYF	TGCAGTGCTAGTTCTCGGGACAGGGGGCGTGAGCAGTACTTC
TRBV7-2	TRBD2	-	TRBJ2-3	CASSLEAGGLADTQYF	TGTGCCAGCAGCTTAGAAGCGGGGGGGCTGGCAGATACGCAGTATTTT
TRBV12-3/TRBV12-4	-	-	TRBJ2-7	CASSLGRHPYEQYF	TGTGCCAGCAGTTTAGGGCGACACCCCTACGAGCAGTACTTC
TRBV7-2	-	many	TRBJ2-3	CASRSRTTRAEDTQYF	TGTGCCAGCAGATCAAGGACTACCAGGGCCGAGGATACGCAGTATTTT
TRBV7-2	-	-	TRBJ1-1	CASSPRAANTEAFF	TGTGCCAGCAGCCCCCGCGCAGCTAACACTGAAGCTTTCTTT
TRBV7-2	-	many	TRBJ2-3	CASTTTPADAQYF	TGTGCCAGCACCACGACGCCTGCAGATGCGCAGTATTTT
TRBV20-1	-	-	TRBJ1-1	CSARGSSNTEAFF	TGCAGTGCTAGAGGCAGCTCGAACACTGAAGCTTTCTTT
TRBV28	-	-	TRBJ2-1	CASSPHRTGYNEQFF	TGTGCCAGCAGTCCTCATCGCACAGGGTACAATGAGCAGTTCTTC
TRBV5-1	-	-	TRBJ2-1	CASTPVGGEQFF	TGCGCCAGCACCCCGGTGGGCGGCGAGCAGTTCTTC
TRBV11-2	TRBD1	-	TRBJ1-2	CASSGQGVLSFDYGYTF	TGTGCCAGCAGCGGACAGGGGGTGCTAAGTTTTGACTATGGCTACACCTTC
TRBV14	TRBD2	-	TRBJ2-1	CASSSHLTSGGHNEQFF	TGTGCCAGCAGCTCACACTTAACTAGCGGGGGTCACAATGAGCAGTTCTTC
TRBV20-1	-	-	TRBJ2-5	CSALEEAQYF	TGCAGTGCTTTAGAAGAGGCCCAGTACTTC
TRBV19	TRBD1	once	TRBJ2-7	CASSVPGTGGSSYEQYF	TGTGCCAGTAGTGTACCCGGGACAGGGGGCTCCTCCTACGAGCAGTACTTC
TRBV4-1	-	many	TRBJ2-7	CASSPSLGGYYEQYF	TGCGCCAGCAGCCCCTCATTGGGGGGATACTACGAGCAGTACTTC
TRBV12-3/TRBV12-4	-	-	TRBJ1-2	CASSGPRRVGYTF	TGTGCCAGCAGCGGGCCCCGAAGAGTGGGCTACACCTTC
TRBV28	-	few	TRBJ1-6	CASRILYGPFLPLHF	TGTGCCAGCAGGATCCTCTATGGTCCTTTTTTACCCCTCCACTTT
TRBV29-1	TRBD2	-	TRBJ2-7	CSVVTSGSSYEQYF	TGCAGCGTAGTAACTAGCGGGTCTTCCTACGAGCAGTACTTC
TRBV28	-	few	TRBJ1-5	CASSSGANQPQHF	TGTGCCAGCAGTTCCGGGGCCAATCAGCCCCAGCATTTT
TRBV12-3/TRBV12-4	-	-	TRBJ2-7	CASSFTYRPYEQYF	TGTGCCAGCAGTTTCACGTACCGGCCCTACGAGCAGTACTTC
TRBV5-5	-	many	TRBJ1-2	CASSARGLVGGYTF	TGTGCCAGCAGCGCCCGGGGGCTAGTAGGTGGCTACACCTTC
TRBV13	-	-	TRBJ2-3	CASNQQSTDTQYF	TGTGCCAGCAACCAACAAAGCACAGATACGCAGTATTTT
TRBV29-1	TRBD1	-	TRBJ1-3	CSAVTGGVGNTIYF	TGCAGCGCTGTTACAGGGGGAGTTGGAAACACCATATATTTT
TRBV24-1	-	-	TRBJ2-3	CATSTGYADTQYF	TGTGCCACCAGTACAGGGTACGCAGATACGCAGTATTTT
TRBV20-1	-	few	TRBJ1-1	CSARERFGTEAFF	TGCAGTGCTAGAGAACGGTTTGGGACTGAAGCTTTCTTT
TRBV9	-	few	TRBJ2-3	CASSPATATDTQYF	TGTGCCAGCAGCCCTGCGACAGCCACAGATACGCAGTATTTT
TRBV9	TRBD1	few	TRBJ2-4	CASSGPRTGGEAKNIQYF	TGTGCCAGCAGCGGACCCAGGACAGGGGGCGAAGCCAAAAACATTCAGTACTTC
TRBV20-1	-	few	TRBJ1-5	CSARDASNQPQHF	TGTAGTGCTAGAGACGCTAGCAATCAGCCCCAGCATTTT
TRBV28	-	few	TRBJ2-3	CASRPFLADATPQYF	TGTGCCAGCAGGCCCTTTCTGGCAGATGCCACCCCGCAGTATTTT
TRBV9	-	many	TRBJ2-7	CASSVATGPYEQYF	TGTGCCAGCAGCGTAGCTACCGGCCCCTACGAGCAGTACTTC
TRBV5-5	TRBD1	many	TRBJ1-2	CASSPGQGVNYGYTF	TGTGCCAGCAGCCCCGGACAGGGGGTGAACTATGGCTACACCTTC
TRBV4-3	-	-	TRBJ1-1	CASSQSPPGRTEAFF	TGCGCCAGCAGCCAAAGCCCACCAGGGAGGACTGAAGCTTTCTTT
TRBV12-3/TRBV12-4	-	-	TRBJ2-3	CASSLRQSSTDTQYF	TGTGCCAGCAGTTTGAGGCAATCCAGCACAGATACGCAGTATTTT
TRBV15	-	-	TRBJ2-1	CAASRTYNEQFF	TGTGCCGCCAGCAGAACTTACAATGAGCAGTTCTTC
TRBV5-1	-	-	TRBJ2-7	CASSRPHRDSYEQYF	TGCGCCAGCAGCAGACCCCACAGGGACTCCTACGAGCAGTACTTC
TRBV12-3/TRBV12-4	-	few	TRBJ2-5	CASSFPSGRNQETQYF	TGTGCCAGCAGTTTCCCCAGCGGGCGGAACCAAGAGACCCAGTACTTC
TRBV3-1	-	-	TRBJ1-1	CASSTQRTEGAFF	TGTGCCAGCAGCACCCAACGGACAGAGGGAGCTTTCTTT
TRBV6-6	-	few	TRBJ2-4	CASSPYGEGAKNIQYF	TGTGCCAGCAGCCCTTACGGAGAGGGGGCCAAAAACATTCAGTACTTC
TRBV5-1	TRBD1	-	TRBJ2-7	CASRPDRGNSEQYF	TGCGCCAGCAGACCCGACAGGGGGAATTCCGAGCAGTACTTC
TRBV7-2	TRBD1	many	TRBJ2-4	CASSFDRGTNIQYF	TGTGCCAGCAGCTTCGACAGGGGAACAAACATTCAGTACTTC
TRBV28	TRBD1	many	TRBJ2-7	CASSFTGTVTYEQYF	TGTGCCAGCAGTTTCACCGGGACAGTAACCTACGAGCAGTACTTC
TRBV20-1	-	many	TRBJ1-6	CSARAEGSYNSPLHF	TGCAGTGCTAGAGCTGAGGGATCCTATAATTCACCCCTCCACTTT
TRBV5-1	-	-	TRBJ1-5	CASSLGSSRDQPQHF	TGCGCCAGCAGCTTAGGCTCATCAAGGGACCAGCCCCAGCATTTT
TRBV5-6	-	-	TRBJ1-1	CVSSLPGGSTEAFF	TGTGTCAGCAGCTTGCCGGGGGGATCAACTGAAGCTTTCTTT